This paragraph covers one T cell receptor (beta chain) sequence. This entry belongs to a study of T cells after yellow fever vaccination. This CDR3 region has 15 residues. CDR1 and CDR2 from the germline V gene are SGHRS and YFSETQ. Trimming removed 5 bases at V and 3 bases at J, with 16 bases between. TCRdb re-called the 5' RACE reads through MiXCR, storing one row per CDR3 protein. The table records just under 600,000 distinct CDR3 sequences, approximately 13% of them present only once. The sequences come from PBMCs, collected on the day of the yellow fever booster vaccination. The rearrangement joins TRBV5-1 to TRBJ2-3; D gene ambiguous. This receptor was taken from a man between 25 and 39 years old who received the YFV17D yellow fever vaccine. Written as DNA, the CDR3 is TGCGCCAGCAGTGTCTCAGGATCAGCGACAGATACGCAGTATTTT. Its translation: CASSVSGSATDTQYF.